This T cell receptor (beta chain) was recovered during a study of response to subunit inactivated influenza vaccine. Study conclusions and caveats: Authors suggested each seasonal flu vaccination may recruit only limited numbers of new T cells.

CDR1 and CDR2 (germline): DFQATT, SNEGSKA (reference sequence). This CDR3 is built from 13 residues. V was shortened by 5 bases and J by 9 bases, with 20 bases between the two germline ends. On this clonotype: As yet, its antigen is unknown.

TCRdb fed the RT-PCR reads into MiXCR, producing one record per CDR3 protein. The sample includes about 540,000 distinct CDR3 sequences, around 25% of them seen just once. These same records also appear under a second study, on T cells expressing NK-cell markers. This second study notes: 5'RACE template switching built TCR beta cDNA with unique molecular identifiers. Sorted CD3+CD56-NKG2C+, CD3+CD56+NKG2C+ and CD3+CD56+NKG2C- T cells supplied the TCR beta repertoires. Over 5 donors had dominant NKG2C+ clonotypes that comprised roughly 1.0-7.0% of their CD8+ T cells.

J is TRBJ2-7 and V is TRBV20-1, with a possible D match to TRBD1 (6 bases). This TCR was sampled from a man aged 45-60 years who received an inactivated influenza vaccine. The sequencing here drew on CD4+ T cells sorted from PBMCs, taken less than 13 days after vaccination. CDR3 region: CSAARDNGLGQYF. CDR3 sequence (DNA): TGCAGTGCTGCGAGGGACAATGGACTGGGGCAGTACTTC.